The entry below describes one TCR beta chain. The CDR3 is 14 amino acids. V lost 1 base, J lost 8 bases, and 6 bases stayed unmatched. CDR1 and CDR2 from the germline V gene are SGHVS and FQNEAQ. This sample is drawn from a study of blood T cell repertoires in COVID-19. In the study overall: The study drew acute and convalescent COVID-19 samples from the United States, Italy and Spain.

Original methodology: From reference gene primer amplification, estimates of nucleated cell counts were derived. The method was immunoSEQ multiplex PCR; TCRdb's version includes in-frame clones alone and lacks a portion of them. D and trimming were read from the DNA, whereas the V and J calls and clone size are those reported in that table. The sample holds around 6,400 clones, 84% seen once. The rearrangement joins TRBV7-8 to TRBJ1-2, with 8 positions matching TRBD1. This sequence was found in a human donor with active COVID-19. The donor label of this sample is uncertain. Material: peripheral blood. CDR3 in DNA: TGTGCCAGCAGCTTAGTCGGACAGGGATACGGCTACACCTTC. Its protein is CASSLVGQGYGYTF.